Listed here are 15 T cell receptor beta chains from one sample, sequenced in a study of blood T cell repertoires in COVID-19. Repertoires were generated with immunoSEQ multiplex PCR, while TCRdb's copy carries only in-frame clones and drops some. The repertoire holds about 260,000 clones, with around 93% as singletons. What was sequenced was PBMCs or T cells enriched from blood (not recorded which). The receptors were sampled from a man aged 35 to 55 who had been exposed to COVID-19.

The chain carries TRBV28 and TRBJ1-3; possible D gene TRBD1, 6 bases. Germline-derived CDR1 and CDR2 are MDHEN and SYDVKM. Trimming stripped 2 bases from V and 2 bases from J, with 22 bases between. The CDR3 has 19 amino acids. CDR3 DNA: TGTGCCAGCAGTTTAGTCCAGGGGTCCACAATACGCGCTGGAAACACCATATATTTT. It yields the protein CASSLVQGSTIRAGNTIYF.

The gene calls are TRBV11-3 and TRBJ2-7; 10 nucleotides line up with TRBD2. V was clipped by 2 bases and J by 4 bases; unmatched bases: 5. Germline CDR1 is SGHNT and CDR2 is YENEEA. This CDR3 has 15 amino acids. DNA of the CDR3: TGTGCCAGCAGCTTATCGCCTAGCGGGAGTTACGAGCAGTACTTC. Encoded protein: CASSLSPSGSYEQYF.

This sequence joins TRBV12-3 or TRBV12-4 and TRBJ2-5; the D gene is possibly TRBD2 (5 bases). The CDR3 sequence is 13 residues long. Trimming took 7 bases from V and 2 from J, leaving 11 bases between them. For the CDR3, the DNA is TGTGCCAGCACCCGAGGGCAGCAAGAGACCCAGTACTTC. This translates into CASTRGQQETQYF.

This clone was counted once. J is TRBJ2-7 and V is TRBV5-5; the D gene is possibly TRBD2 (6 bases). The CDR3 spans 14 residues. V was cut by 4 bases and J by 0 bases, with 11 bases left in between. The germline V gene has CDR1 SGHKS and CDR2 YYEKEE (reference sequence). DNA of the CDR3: TGTGCCAGCAGCCCCGGGACTGCCTCCTACGAGCAGTACTTC. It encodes CASSPGTASYEQYF.

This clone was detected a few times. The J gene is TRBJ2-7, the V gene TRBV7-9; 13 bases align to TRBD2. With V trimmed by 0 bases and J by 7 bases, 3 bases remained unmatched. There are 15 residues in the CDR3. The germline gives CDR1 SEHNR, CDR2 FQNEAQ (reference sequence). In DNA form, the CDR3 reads TGTGCCAGCAGCTTAGCTCGGACTAGCGGGAGAGAGCAGTACTTC. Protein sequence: CASSLARTSGREQYF.

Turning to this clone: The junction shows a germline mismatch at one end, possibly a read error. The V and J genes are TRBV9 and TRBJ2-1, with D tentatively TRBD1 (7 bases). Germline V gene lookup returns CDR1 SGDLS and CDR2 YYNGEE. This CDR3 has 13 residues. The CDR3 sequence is CASRRGPADEQFF. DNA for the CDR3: TGTGCAAGCAGGAGGGGGCCCGCTGATGAGCAGTTCTTC.

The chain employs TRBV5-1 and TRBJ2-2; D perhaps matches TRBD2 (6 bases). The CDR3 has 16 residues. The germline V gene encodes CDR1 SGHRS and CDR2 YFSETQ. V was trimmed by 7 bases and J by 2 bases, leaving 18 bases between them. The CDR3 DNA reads TGCGCCAGCCAAGTAATCGGGGGTGCAAACACCGGGGAGCTGTTTTTT. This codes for CASQVIGGANTGELFF.

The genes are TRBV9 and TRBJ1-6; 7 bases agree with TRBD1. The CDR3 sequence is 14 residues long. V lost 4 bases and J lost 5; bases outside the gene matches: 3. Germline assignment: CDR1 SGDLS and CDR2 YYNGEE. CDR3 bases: TGTGCCAGCAGCACCGGGACAGATAATTCACCCCTCCACTTT. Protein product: CASSTGTDNSPLHF.

CDR3 residues: CASSLLEGATDTQYF. DNA for the CDR3: TGTGCCAGCAGCTTATTAGAGGGGGCAACAGATACGCAGTATTTT. The chain combines TRBV7-3 with TRBJ2-3; 7 bases are shared with TRBD1. This CDR3 spans 15 amino acids. Germline V gene lookup returns CDR1 SGHTA and CDR2 FQGTGA. V trimming: 2 bases; J trimming: 3 bases; junction bases outside the gene matches: 5.

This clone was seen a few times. CDR3: CASSYSTSTDTQYF. The CDR3 DNA is TGTGCCAGCAGTTACTCGACTAGCACAGATACGCAGTATTTT. The V and J genes are TRBV6-2 or TRBV6-3 and TRBJ2-3; D is uncertain. Germline CDR1 reads MNHEY; CDR2 reads SVGEGT. Trimming stripped 0 bases from V and 0 bases from J, with 4 bases between. The CDR3 extends over 14 amino acids.

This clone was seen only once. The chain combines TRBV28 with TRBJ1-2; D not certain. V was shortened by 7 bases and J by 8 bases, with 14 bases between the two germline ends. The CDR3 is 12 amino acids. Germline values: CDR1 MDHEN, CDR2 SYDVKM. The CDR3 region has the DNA TGTGCCAGCACCTCGGAGAAACGGGGCTACACCTTC. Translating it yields CASTSEKRGYTF.

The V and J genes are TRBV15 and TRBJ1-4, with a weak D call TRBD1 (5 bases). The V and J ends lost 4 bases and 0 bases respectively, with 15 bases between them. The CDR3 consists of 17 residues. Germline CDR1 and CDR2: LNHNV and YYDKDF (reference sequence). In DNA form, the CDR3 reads TGTGCCACCAGCAAAGATCCTCCGGGGGCAACTAATGAAAAACTGTTTTTT. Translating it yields CATSKDPPGATNEKLFF.

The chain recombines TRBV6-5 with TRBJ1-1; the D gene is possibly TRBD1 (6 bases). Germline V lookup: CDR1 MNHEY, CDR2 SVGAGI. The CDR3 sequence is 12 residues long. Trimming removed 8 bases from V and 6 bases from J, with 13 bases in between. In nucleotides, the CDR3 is TGTGCCAGCGGAACAGGGTTGGCTGAAGCTTTCTTT. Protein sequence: CASGTGLAEAFF.

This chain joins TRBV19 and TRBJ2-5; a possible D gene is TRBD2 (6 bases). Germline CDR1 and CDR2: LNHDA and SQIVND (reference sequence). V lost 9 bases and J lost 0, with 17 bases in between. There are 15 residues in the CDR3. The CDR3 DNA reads TGTGCCAGCTCGGGACTTCGGGGGTACCAAGAGACCCAGTACTTC. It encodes CASSGLRGYQETQYF. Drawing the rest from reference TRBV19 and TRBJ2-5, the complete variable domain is DGGITQSPKYLFRKEGQNVTLSCEQNLNHDAMYWYRQDPGQGLRLIYYSQIVNDFQKGDIAEGYSVSREKKESFPLTVTSAQKNPTAFYLCASSGLRGYQETQYFGPGTRLLVL.

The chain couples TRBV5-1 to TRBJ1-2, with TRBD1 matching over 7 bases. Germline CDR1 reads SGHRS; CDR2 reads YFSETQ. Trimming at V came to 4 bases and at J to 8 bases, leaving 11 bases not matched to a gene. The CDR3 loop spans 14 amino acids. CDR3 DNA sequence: TGCGCCAGCAGCGAAGGCACAGGGGTGAAAGGCTACACCTTC. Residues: CASSEGTGVKGYTF.